Shown below are 2 T cell receptor beta chains from a single sample sequenced in a study of CD8 T cells in Susac syndrome (dated by TCRdb to about 2019). The library came from the immunoSEQ multiplex PCR assay. RNA was extracted using the RNeasy kit, and roughly 0.5 to 1 ug of the RNA was reverse transcribed with random hexamers. Starting from the raw public reads, TCRdb applied fastp trimming at Q25, assembled clones with MiXCR and retained in-frame beta chains. Every entry covers one CDR3 protein and lists the most common genes and DNA from its rows. This sample comprises about 100,000 distinct CDR3 sequences, around 95% of them detected only once. The biggest ten clones account for approximately 0.33% of the sample. Sequences were obtained from CD8+ T cells from PBMCs. The receptor set was obtained from a human donor with Susac syndrome.

V is TRBV29-1 and J is TRBJ2-1, with a possible D match to TRBD1 (6 bases). The CDR3 has 13 amino acids. The ends were cut back, 6 bases at V and 9 bases at J, with 18 bases in the middle. Germline V lookup: CDR1 SQVTM, CDR2 ANQGSEA. For the CDR3, the DNA is TGCAGCGTCCGACCAACAGGGTTAGGTGAGCAGTTCTTC. Amino acids: CSVRPTGLGEQFF.

CDR3 nucleotides: TGTGCCAGCAGCCAACTACTAGCGGGGCAAGAGACCCAGTACTTC. Protein: CASSQLLAGQETQYF. This chain joins TRBV3-1 and TRBJ2-5; 10 bases fit TRBD2. The J segment lost 2 bases and the V segment lost 2 bases, leaving 2 bases of the junction unmatched. The CDR3 extends over 15 amino acids. Germline V lookup: CDR1 LGHDT, CDR2 YNNKEL (reference sequence).